One sample yielded the 5 T cell receptor beta chains listed below, sequenced in a study of shared clonotypes between healthy human individuals. The protocol was immunoSEQ multiplex PCR, while the TCRdb copy is restricted to in-frame clones and leaves out a portion. The sample holds around 2.1 million clones, approximately 96% seen once. The sequenced sample was naive CD4+ T cells sorted from blood. The subset: CD45RA+ positively selected. Source of these receptors: a man younger than 35 in good health.

The chain uses TRBV28 and TRBJ2-5; TRBD2 aligns across 7 bases. Losses at the gene ends were 9 bases for V and 5 bases for J; bases not matched to a gene: 12. CDR3 length: 14 amino acids. Germline V gene lookup returns CDR1 MDHEN and CDR2 SYDVKM. This chain's CDR3 is CASLGGSLGETQYF. Written as DNA, the CDR3 is TGTGCCAGTCTCGGGGGGTCCCTGGGTGAGACCCAGTACTTC.

With respect to this clone: Other DNA sequences of this sample code for an identical CDR3. This chain links TRBV5-1 with TRBJ2-7; 13 bases fit TRBD2. The trim removed 0 bases at V and 3 bases at J, leaving 3 bases unmatched. Germline V gene lookup returns CDR1 SGHRS and CDR2 YFSETQ. The CDR3 loop spans 16 amino acids. The CDR3 bases are TGCGCCAGCAGCTTGGGACTAGCGGGAGGCAGCTACGAGCAGTACTTC. Its protein product is CASSLGLAGGSYEQYF.

In its sample, this clone was seen once. This chain uses TRBV7-6 with TRBJ1-5, with a tentative D call TRBD1 (5 bases). Trimming took 3 bases from V and 5 from J, leaving 8 bases between them. The CDR3 runs to 13 residues. The germline V gene has CDR1 SGHVS and CDR2 FNYEAQ. The DNA of the CDR3 is TGTGCCAGCAGCTTTCTGGGGGATCAGCCCCAGCATTTT. Its protein is CASSFLGDQPQHF.

This rearrangement joins TRBV7-3 to TRBJ2-1; 14 bases are a match to TRBD2. This CDR3 comprises 16 residues. Germline CDR1 reads SGHTA; CDR2 reads FQGTGA. With 5 bases clipped from V and 9 bases from J, the junction kept 9 bases outside the gene matches. CDR3 residues: CASSVSTSGGALEQFF. Written as DNA, the CDR3 is TGTGCCAGCAGCGTCTCGACTAGCGGGGGGGCCCTTGAGCAGTTCTTC.

The chain carries TRBV5-1 and TRBJ2-7, with D tentatively TRBD1 (5 bases). Per germline, CDR1 SGHRS and CDR2 YFSETQ. The CDR3 is 15 amino acids. Trimming stripped 2 bases from V and 4 bases from J, with 16 bases between. The CDR3 reads CASSFGSQGFYEQYF. In DNA form, the CDR3 reads TGCGCCAGCAGCTTTGGTAGTCAGGGATTTTACGAGCAGTACTTC.